A single sample gave rise to the 25 T cell receptor beta chains below, sequenced in a study of shared clonotypes between healthy human individuals. This table comes from immunoSEQ multiplex PCR, and its TCRdb copy is limited to in-frame clones, with some not included. The repertoire holds 170,000 or so clones, with approximately 60% as singletons. Sequenced sample: memory CD4+ T cells sorted from blood. Subset given: CD45RA-negative fraction. These receptors came from a man aged 25-45 years in good health.

This clone was counted a few times. The chain recombines TRBV27 with TRBJ2-7, with a tentative D call TRBD2 (5 bases). The germline V and J ends were trimmed by 3 bases and 12 bases, with 12 bases remaining between them. CDR1 and CDR2 from the germline V gene are MNHEY and SMNVEV (reference sequence). The CDR3 length is 11 residues. For the CDR3, the DNA is TGTGCCAGCAGTTTCGGACTTGAGATGTACTTC. It is translated as CASSFGLEMYF.

This clone occurred once. V is TRBV5-4 and J is TRBJ2-7; 9 bases match TRBD1. Germline trimming cut 0 bases from V and 7 bases from J; bases unmatched to any gene: 5. Looked up from germline, CDR1 is SGHNT and CDR2 is YYREEE (reference sequence). This CDR3 spans 14 amino acids. The CDR3 region has the DNA TGTGCCAGCAGCTTGGGGACAGGGGTGGGGGAGCAGTACTTC. Translated: CASSLGTGVGEQYF.

CDR3 DNA: TGTGCCAGCAGTCCGCTGGCGGGGGATTACAATGAGCAGTTCTTC. It translates to CASSPLAGDYNEQFF. The chain recombines TRBV2 with TRBJ2-1; 7 bases fit TRBD2. With V trimmed by 5 bases and J by 4 bases, 8 bases remained unmatched. This CDR3 contains 15 residues. Germline assignment: CDR1 SNHLY and CDR2 FYNNEI.

This chain links TRBV7-2 with TRBJ2-7; a possible D gene is TRBD2 (6 bases). The V gene lost 2 bases and the J gene lost 1 base, with 9 bases spanning the gap. The CDR3 covers 14 residues. Germline lookup yields CDR1 SGHTA and CDR2 FQGNSA. Here the CDR3 reads CASSLPGLSYEQYF. CDR3 nucleotide sequence: TGTGCCAGCAGCTTACCGGGACTTTCCTACGAGCAGTACTTC.

The chain employs TRBV25-1 and TRBJ2-3, with D perhaps assigned TRBD1 or TRBD2 (5 bases each). V lost 2 bases, J lost 7 bases, and 22 bases lay in between. The CDR3 contains 17 residues. Per germline, CDR1 MGHDK and CDR2 SYGVNS. In nucleotides, the CDR3 is TGTGCCAGCAGTGAAAGTAGGGGAGAGGCTAGACGGCATACGCAGTATTTT. This sequence encodes CASSESRGEARRHTQYF.

V usage is TRBV5-1 and J usage is TRBJ2-1; 8 bases are a match to TRBD2. Germline loops: CDR1 SGHRS, CDR2 YFSETQ. V dropped 0 bases and J dropped 8; count of bases not matched to a gene: 7. This CDR3 is built from 15 residues. This chain's CDR3 is CASSLEGTSRDEQFF. CDR3 nucleotide sequence: TGCGCCAGCAGCTTGGAGGGGACTAGTCGCGATGAGCAGTTCTTC.

V is TRBV7-6 and J is TRBJ2-3; the match to TRBD2 covers 7 bases. The CDR3 runs 15 residues. Germline trimming cut 9 bases from V and 3 bases from J; bases unmatched to any gene: 12. Germline V lookup: CDR1 SGHVS, CDR2 FNYEAQ. CDR3 protein: CASSGAGPKTDTQYF. The CDR3 region has the DNA TGTGCCAGTTCAGGAGCGGGACCCAAGACAGATACGCAGTATTTT.

J is TRBJ1-1 and V is TRBV11-2; 9 positions match TRBD1. Trimming took 3 bases from V and 5 from J; bases not matched to a gene: 1. The CDR3 length is 13 residues. CDR1 and CDR2 (germline): SGHAT, FQNNGV. The CDR3, as DNA: TGTGCCAGCAGCTTGACAGGGGGTACTGAAGCTTTCTTT. Translated, it gives CASSLTGGTEAFF.

This chain joins TRBV18 and TRBJ2-1; TRBD1 is a possible D gene (5 bases). The germline V and J ends were trimmed by 5 bases and 5 bases, with 19 bases remaining between them. The CDR3 runs 16 residues. The germline V gene has CDR1 KGHSH and CDR2 LQKENI. The chain's CDR3 is CASSAYNQGGHNEQFF. In DNA form, the CDR3 reads TGTGCCAGCTCAGCCTATAACCAGGGCGGCCACAATGAGCAGTTCTTC.

The chain recombines TRBV7-6 with TRBJ2-7; 10 nucleotides match TRBD2. Germline assignment: CDR1 SGHVS and CDR2 FNYEAQ. CDR3 length equals 17 residues. V was clipped by 5 bases and J by 5 bases; unmatched bases: 15. CDR3 coding DNA: TGTGCCAGCAGCCCGCGGGCACTAGCGGGGATCACACACGAGCAGTACTTC. Amino acids: CASSPRALAGITHEQYF.

With regard to this clone: A junction end diverges from the germline sequence, so it may reflect a read error. CDR3 DNA: TGTGCCAGAAGCTTGGCTGGGGACGCAGATACGCAGTATTTT. Its protein product is CARSLAGDADTQYF. The chain couples TRBV5-5 to TRBJ2-3; D possibly uses TRBD1 or TRBD2 (5 bases each). This CDR3 has 14 amino acids. Looked up from germline, CDR1 is SGHKS and CDR2 is YYEKEE (reference sequence).

The chain has TRBV14 and TRBJ2-7; D unclear. Trimming removed 2 bases at V and 1 base at J, with 6 bases between. The CDR3 sequence is 13 residues long. The V gene's germline CDR1 is SGHDN and CDR2 FVKESK. The DNA for the CDR3 is TGTGCCAGCAGCCAATTGGGTTCCTACGAGCAGTACTTC. It specifies CASSQLGSYEQYF.

Of note for this clone: This sample includes further DNA sequences coding for the same CDR3. The chain uses TRBV9 and TRBJ2-1, with D possibly TRBD2 on 6 matching bases. Trimming removed 2 bases from V and 6 bases from J, with 9 bases in between. Germline-derived CDR1 and CDR2 are SGDLS and YYNGEE. The length of the CDR3 is 13 residues. The CDR3 nucleotides read TGTGCCAGCAGCGTGAGACTAGTCAATGAGCAGTTCTTC. Its translation is CASSVRLVNEQFF.

This chain joins TRBV7-8 and TRBJ2-7; no firm D call. The germline V gene encodes CDR1 SGHVS and CDR2 FQNEAQ. The ends were cut back, 1 base at V and 2 bases at J, with 18 bases in the middle. CDR3 length: 17 residues. CDR3 bases: TGTGCCAGCAGCTTAGTTACGACAATTCCCCCGGCCTACGAGCAGTACTTC. This translates into CASSLVTTIPPAYEQYF.

This chain links TRBV5-6 with TRBJ2-5; TRBD1 agrees at 7 bases. The CDR3 covers 13 residues. J lost 3 bases, V lost 5 bases, and 4 bases had no gene match. Germline values: CDR1 SGHDT, CDR2 YYEEEE. CDR3 protein: CASRRDSEETQYF. In DNA, the CDR3 is TGTGCCAGCAGAAGGGACAGTGAAGAGACCCAGTACTTC. Filled out from reference TRBV5-6 and TRBJ2-5, the complete variable domain reads DAGVTQSPTHLIKTRGQQVTLRCSPKSGHDTVSWYQQALGQGPQFIFQYYEEEERQRGNFPDRFSGHQFPNYSSELNVNALLLGDSALYLCASRRDSEETQYFGPGTRLLVL.

This clone appeared once. This chain connects TRBV5-1 to TRBJ2-3; 13 nucleotides line up with TRBD2. The V and J ends lost 3 bases and 3 bases, in that order; junction bases with no gene match: 4. Germline CDR1 is SGHRS and CDR2 is YFSETQ. CDR3 length: 16 residues. The CDR3 loop reads CASSSTSGRATDTQYF. CDR3 nucleotide sequence: TGCGCCAGCAGCTCCACTAGCGGGAGGGCGACAGATACGCAGTATTTT.

The sample holds one count of this clone. This could be a read error, since a much larger clone is one nucleotide away. The rearrangement uses TRBV2 and TRBJ2-7, with a tentative D call TRBD2 (5 bases). CDR1 and CDR2 from the germline V gene are SNHLY and FYNNEI. The CDR3 consists of 12 residues. The ends were cut back, 6 bases at V and 2 bases at J, with 8 bases in the middle. The CDR3 protein is CASSPGTYEQYF. The CDR3 nucleotides are TGTGCCAGCAGCCCCGGGACCTACGAGCAGTACTTC. The variable domain in full, with the rest retrieved from reference TRBV2 and TRBJ2-7, is EPEVTQTPSHQVTQMGQEVILRCVPISNHLYFYWYRQILGQKVEFLVSFYNNEISEKSEIFDDQFSVERPDGSNFTLKIRSTKLEDSAMYFCASSPGTYEQYFGPGTRLTVT.

The J gene is TRBJ2-1, the V gene TRBV9; 10 nucleotides line up with TRBD1. V dropped 4 bases and J dropped 7; count of bases not matched to a gene: 2. Germline CDR1 and CDR2: SGDLS and YYNGEE. This CDR3 is 13 amino acids long. Here the CDR3 DNA reads TGTGCCAGCAGCACGGGACAGGGGAATGAGCAGTTCTTC. It specifies CASSTGQGNEQFF.

This chain connects TRBV11-3 to TRBJ1-1; the match to TRBD1 covers 7 bases. Trimming removed 4 bases from V and 1 base from J; junction bases left unmatched: 3. CDR3 length equals 14 residues. The germline V gene encodes CDR1 SGHNT and CDR2 YENEEA. CDR3 residues: CASSSGQTNTEAFF. CDR3 sequence (DNA): TGTGCCAGCAGCTCGGGACAGACGAACACTGAAGCTTTCTTT. The variable domain in full, completed from reference TRBV11-3 and TRBJ1-1, reads EAGVVQSPRYKIIEKKQPVAFWCNPISGHNTLYWYLQNLGQGPELLIRYENEEAVDDSQLPKDRFSAERLKGVDSTLKIQPAELGDSAVYLCASSSGQTNTEAFFGQGTRLTVV.

The chain joins TRBV28 to TRBJ1-2; 7 bases align to TRBD1. The ends lost 4 bases at V and 5 bases at J; junction bases unmatched: 16. Germline lookup yields CDR1 MDHEN and CDR2 SYDVKM. The CDR3 runs to 17 residues. The CDR3 is CASSSTGTPFMLYGYTF. CDR3 nucleotides: TGTGCCAGCAGTTCGACAGGGACCCCTTTTATGTTGTATGGCTACACCTTC.

The chain recombines TRBV7-9 with TRBJ2-7; tentative D call: TRBD1 (6 bases). Germline CDR1 and CDR2: SEHNR and FQNEAQ (reference sequence). V shed 5 bases and J shed 5 bases, with 22 bases lying between them. This CDR3 is 16 amino acids long. Here the CDR3 DNA reads TGTGCCAGCAGCATGTCCCCCTCACAGGGTCCCCACGAGCAGTACTTC. This encodes CASSMSPSQGPHEQYF.

Of note for this clone: Germline is not matched at one junction end, which may reflect a read error. The V call is TRBV4-3, the J call TRBJ1-2; D is undetermined. Looked up from germline, CDR1 is LGHNA and CDR2 is YSLEER. The CDR3 length is 16 residues. This chain's CDR3 is CASSQDRSLDRFPIFF. The CDR3, as DNA: TGCGCCAGCAGCCAAGATCGATCGTTGGACCGCTTTCCCATTTTCTTC.

The rearrangement joins TRBV27 to TRBJ1-2; D possibly corresponds to TRBD1 (6 bases). Deletions cut 0 bases from V and 6 bases from J, with 20 bases between. CDR1 and CDR2 (germline): MNHEY, SMNVEV (reference sequence). The CDR3 length is 17 residues. This CDR3 reads CASSLSPDRSSFDGYTF. The CDR3 DNA is TGTGCCAGCAGTTTATCCCCGGACAGATCTTCCTTTGATGGCTACACCTTC.

As to this clone: Additional DNA sequences in this sample encode the identical CDR3. V usage is TRBV10-1 and J usage is TRBJ2-7, with 11 bases lining up with TRBD2. The CDR3 runs to 15 residues. Germline V lookup: CDR1 WNHNN, CDR2 SYGVQD (reference sequence). V lost 2 bases and J lost 3; bases outside the gene matches: 3. This chain's CDR3 is CASSEGLAGYYEQYF. In DNA, the CDR3 is TGCGCCAGCAGTGAGGGACTAGCGGGCTACTACGAGCAGTACTTC.

J is TRBJ2-3 and V is TRBV14; D is possibly TRBD1 or TRBD2 (6 bases each). Per germline, CDR1 SGHDN and CDR2 FVKESK. The germline V and J ends were trimmed by 5 bases and 3 bases, with 15 bases remaining between them. The CDR3 is made up of 15 amino acids. CDR3 in amino acids: CASSLRGHITDTQYF. CDR3 sequence (DNA): TGTGCCAGCAGCTTGCGGGGACATATAACAGATACGCAGTATTTT. Full variable domain (rest looked up from reference TRBV14 and TRBJ2-3): EAGVTQFPSHSVIEKGQTVTLRCDPISGHDNLYWYRRVMGKEIKFLLHFVKESKQDESGMPNNRFLAERTGGTYSTLKVQPAELEDSGVYFCASSLRGHITDTQYFGPGTRLTVL.